The clone carrying this TCR beta chain was recorded many times. Its target is not known. The CDR3 is 15 amino acids. With 1 base removed from V and 2 bases from J, the gap between germline ends came to 12 bases. CDR1 is SGHAT and CDR2 is FQNNGV in the germline V gene. TCRdb recomputed calls from the multiplex PCR reads with MiXCR, one row per CDR3 protein. The sample lists approximately 100,000 distinct CDR3 sequences; over 20% were seen once. The sample is drawn from a study of breast tumors, draining lymph nodes, adjacent tissues. General study points: Tumor TCR diversity was below lymph nodes but above nontumor tissue.

Breast cancer patients provided tissue from their axillary draining lymph nodes. The chain employs TRBV11-2 and TRBJ2-7; D perhaps matches TRBD2 (6 bases). The TCR originated in a female donor with breast cancer. Some clones in this sample may be carry-over from other donors' samples. The specimen sequenced was axillary lymph node tissue. The CDR3 nucleotides read TGTGCCAGCAGCTTAGGCTTCAGGGAGGCCTACGAGCAGTACTTC. It yields the protein CASSLGFREAYEQYF.